This T cell receptor (beta chain) was obtained from a study of human T cells and chemical hapten exposure. Study-wide context: Sensitization involved placing 2% DPC onto an approximately 2 cm by approximately 2 cm region of upper inner arm skin.

TCRdb fed the RACE reads into MiXCR, producing one record per CDR3 protein. This table holds roughly 120,000 distinct CDR3 sequences, roughly an eighth found once. Time point specified: patch test 1, 2 weeks after DPC sensitization. Documented treatment: therapeutic diphenylcyclopropenone sensitization with weekly scalp DPC. A remark on this clonotype: The target antigen is unknown.

The length of the CDR3 is 18 residues. Germline V gene lookup returns CDR1 LGHDT and CDR2 YNNKEL (reference sequence). V was pared by 0 bases and J by 1 base, with 15 bases between. The study's findings and limits: Correlating positively with patch test score were the PT1 expanded TCR counts. The number of TCRs above 1 in 1000 frequency did not change after DPC sensitization.

This rearrangement joins TRBV3-1 to TRBJ2-2; unclear D gene. Sequenced material: whole blood, taken in connection with sensitization to the hapten diphenylcyclopropenone (DPC). This TCR derives from a man aged 18 to 30 with alopecia areata. Some clones in this sample may be carry-over from other donors' samples. The CDR3 spells CASSQEQGVWGNTGELFF. The CDR3 DNA sequence: TGTGCCAGCAGCCAAGAGCAAGGAGTTTGGGGGAACACCGGGGAGCTGTTTTTT.